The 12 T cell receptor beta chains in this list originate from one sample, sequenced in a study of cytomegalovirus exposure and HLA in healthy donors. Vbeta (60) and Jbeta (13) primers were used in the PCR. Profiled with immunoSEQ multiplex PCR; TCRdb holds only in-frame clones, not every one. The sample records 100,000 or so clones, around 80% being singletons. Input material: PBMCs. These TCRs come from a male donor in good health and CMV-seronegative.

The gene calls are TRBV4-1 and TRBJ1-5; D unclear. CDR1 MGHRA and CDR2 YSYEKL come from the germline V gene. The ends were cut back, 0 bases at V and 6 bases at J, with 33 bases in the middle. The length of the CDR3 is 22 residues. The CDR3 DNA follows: TGCGCCAGCAGCCAAGAGCCGGTGAAAGCCCTGGCGTGGGGAGGCGGGTCTCAGCCCCAGCATTTT. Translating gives CASSQEPVKALAWGGGSQPQHF.

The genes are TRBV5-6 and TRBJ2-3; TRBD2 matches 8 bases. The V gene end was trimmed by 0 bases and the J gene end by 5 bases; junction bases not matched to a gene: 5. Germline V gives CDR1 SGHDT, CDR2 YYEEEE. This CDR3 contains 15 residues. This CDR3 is CASSLEREYEDTQYF. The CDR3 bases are TGTGCCAGCAGCTTGGAGCGGGAGTATGAAGATACGCAGTATTTT.

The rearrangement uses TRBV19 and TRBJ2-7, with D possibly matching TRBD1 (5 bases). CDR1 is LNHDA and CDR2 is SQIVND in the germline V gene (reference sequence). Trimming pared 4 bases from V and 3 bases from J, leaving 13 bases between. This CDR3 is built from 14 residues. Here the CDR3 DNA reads TGTGCCAGTAGTAAGCAGGGTGGCTACTACGAGCAGTACTTC. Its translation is CASSKQGGYYEQYF.

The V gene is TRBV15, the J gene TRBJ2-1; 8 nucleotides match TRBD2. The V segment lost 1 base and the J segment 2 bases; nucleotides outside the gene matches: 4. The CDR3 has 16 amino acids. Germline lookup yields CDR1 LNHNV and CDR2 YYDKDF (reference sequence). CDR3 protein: CATSRGREGPYNEQFF. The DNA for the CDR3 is TGTGCCACCAGCAGAGGACGGGAGGGTCCCTACAATGAGCAGTTCTTC. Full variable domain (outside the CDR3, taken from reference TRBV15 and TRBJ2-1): DAMVIQNPRYQVTQFGKPVTLSCSQTLNHNVMYWYQQKSSQAPKLLFHYYDKDFNNEADTPDNFQSRRPNTSFCFLDIRSPGLGDTAMYLCATSRGREGPYNEQFFGPGTRLTVL.

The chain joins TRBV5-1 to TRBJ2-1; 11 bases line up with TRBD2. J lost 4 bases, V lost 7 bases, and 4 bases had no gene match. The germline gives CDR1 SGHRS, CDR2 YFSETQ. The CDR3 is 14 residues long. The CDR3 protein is CASQGLAVYNEQFF. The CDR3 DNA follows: TGCGCCAGCCAGGGACTAGCGGTTTACAATGAGCAGTTCTTC.

The CDR3 here is CASSINRDVRNQPQHF. CDR3 in DNA: TGTGCCAGTAGTATAAACAGGGATGTTCGCAATCAGCCCCAGCATTTT. The chain recombines TRBV19 with TRBJ1-5, with D possibly matching TRBD1 (6 bases). The CDR3 loop spans 16 amino acids. Germline V gene sequence: CDR1 LNHDA, CDR2 SQIVND (reference sequence). V dropped 2 bases and J dropped 2 bases, with 13 bases sitting between them.

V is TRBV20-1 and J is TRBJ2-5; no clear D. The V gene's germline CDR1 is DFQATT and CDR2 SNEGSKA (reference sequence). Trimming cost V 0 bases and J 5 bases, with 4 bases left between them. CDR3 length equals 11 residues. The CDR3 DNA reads TGCAGTGCTAGAGATCAGGAGACCCAGTACTTC. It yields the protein CSARDQETQYF.

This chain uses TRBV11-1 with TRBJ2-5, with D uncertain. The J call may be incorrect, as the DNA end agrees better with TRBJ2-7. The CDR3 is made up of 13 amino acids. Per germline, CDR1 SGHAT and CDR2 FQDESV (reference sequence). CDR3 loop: CASSLVRGYEQYF. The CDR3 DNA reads TGTGCCAGCAGCTTAGTAAGAGGCTACGAGCAGTACTTC.

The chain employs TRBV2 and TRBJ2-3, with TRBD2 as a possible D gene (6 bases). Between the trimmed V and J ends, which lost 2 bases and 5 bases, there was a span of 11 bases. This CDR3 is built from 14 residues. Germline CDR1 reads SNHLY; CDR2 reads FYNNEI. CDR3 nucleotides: TGTGCCAGCAGTGAAAGCCAGGGAGGAGATACGCAGTATTTT. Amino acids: CASSESQGGDTQYF.

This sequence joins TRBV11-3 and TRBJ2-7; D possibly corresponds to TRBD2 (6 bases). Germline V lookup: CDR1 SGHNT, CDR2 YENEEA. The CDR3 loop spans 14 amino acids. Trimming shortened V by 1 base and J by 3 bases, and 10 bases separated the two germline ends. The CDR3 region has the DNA TGTGCCAGCAGCTTAGTAGCGGCTTTCTACGAGCAGTACTTC. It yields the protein CASSLVAAFYEQYF. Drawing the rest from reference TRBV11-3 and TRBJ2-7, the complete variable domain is EAGVVQSPRYKIIEKKQPVAFWCNPISGHNTLYWYLQNLGQGPELLIRYENEEAVDDSQLPKDRFSAERLKGVDSTLKIQPAELGDSAVYLCASSLVAAFYEQYFGPGTRLTVT.

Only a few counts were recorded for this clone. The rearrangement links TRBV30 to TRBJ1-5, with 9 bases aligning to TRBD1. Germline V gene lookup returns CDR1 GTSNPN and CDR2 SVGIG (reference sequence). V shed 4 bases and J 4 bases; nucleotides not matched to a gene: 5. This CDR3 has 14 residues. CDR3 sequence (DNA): TGTGCCTGGAACCCGACAGGGGGAAATCAGCCCCAGCATTTT. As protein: CAWNPTGGNQPQHF. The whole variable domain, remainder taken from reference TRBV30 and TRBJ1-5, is SQTIHQWPATLVQPVGSPLSLECTVEGTSNPNLYWYRQAAGRGLQLLFYSVGIGQISSEVPQNLSASRPQDRQFILSSKKLLLSDSGFYLCAWNPTGGNQPQHFGDGTRLSIL.

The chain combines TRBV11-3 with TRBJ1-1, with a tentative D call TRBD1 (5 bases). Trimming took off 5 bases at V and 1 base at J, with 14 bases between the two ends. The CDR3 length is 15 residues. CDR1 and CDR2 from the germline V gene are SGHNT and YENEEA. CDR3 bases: TGTGCCAGCAGCCTCGGGGGGGGTTGGAACACTGAAGCTTTCTTT. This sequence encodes CASSLGGGWNTEAFF.